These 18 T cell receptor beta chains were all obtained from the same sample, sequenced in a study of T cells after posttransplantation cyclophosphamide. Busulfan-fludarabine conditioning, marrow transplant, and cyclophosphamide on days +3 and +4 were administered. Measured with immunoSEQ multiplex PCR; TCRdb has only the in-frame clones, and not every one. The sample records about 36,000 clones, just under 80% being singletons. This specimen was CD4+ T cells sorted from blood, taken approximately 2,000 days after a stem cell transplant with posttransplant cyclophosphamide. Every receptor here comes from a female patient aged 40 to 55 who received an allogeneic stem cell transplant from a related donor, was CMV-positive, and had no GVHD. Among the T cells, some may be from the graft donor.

The CDR3 is CASSLNGRKDEQYF. CDR3 DNA: TGTGCCAGCAGTTTAAATGGGAGAAAGGACGAGCAGTACTTC. This rearrangement joins TRBV27 to TRBJ2-7, with D perhaps TRBD2 (5 bases). In germline, CDR1 is MNHEY, CDR2 SMNVEV (reference sequence). The CDR3 sequence is 14 residues long. V lost 2 bases and J lost 5, with 13 bases in between.

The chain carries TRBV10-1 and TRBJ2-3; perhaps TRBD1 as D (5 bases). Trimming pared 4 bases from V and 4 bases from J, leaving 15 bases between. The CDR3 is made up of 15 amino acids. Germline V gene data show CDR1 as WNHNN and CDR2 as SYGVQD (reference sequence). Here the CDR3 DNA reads TGCGCCAGCAGTGTGACAGATGCAGGGCCAGATACGCAGTATTTT. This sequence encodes CASSVTDAGPDTQYF.

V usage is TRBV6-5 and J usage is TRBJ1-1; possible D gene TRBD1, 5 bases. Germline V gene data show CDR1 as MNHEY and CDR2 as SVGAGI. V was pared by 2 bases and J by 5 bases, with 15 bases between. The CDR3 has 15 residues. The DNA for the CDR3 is TGTGCCAGCAGTTACGCGCAGGGTTTGGGGACTGAAGCTTTCTTT. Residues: CASSYAQGLGTEAFF.

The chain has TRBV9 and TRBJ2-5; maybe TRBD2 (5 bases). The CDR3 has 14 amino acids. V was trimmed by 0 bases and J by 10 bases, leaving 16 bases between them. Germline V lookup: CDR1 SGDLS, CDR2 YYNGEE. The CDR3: CASSVEARVKVQYF. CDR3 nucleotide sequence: TGTGCCAGCAGCGTAGAGGCGAGGGTGAAGGTCCAGTACTTC.

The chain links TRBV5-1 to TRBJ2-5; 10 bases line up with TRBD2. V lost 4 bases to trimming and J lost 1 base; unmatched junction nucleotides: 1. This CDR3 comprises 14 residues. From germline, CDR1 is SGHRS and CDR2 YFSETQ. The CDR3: CASSPSGGQETQYF. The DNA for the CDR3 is TGCGCCAGCAGCCCTAGCGGGGGCCAAGAGACCCAGTACTTC. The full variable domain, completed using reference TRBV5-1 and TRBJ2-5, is KAGVTQTPRYLIKTRGQQVTLSCSPISGHRSVSWYQQTPGQGLQFLFEYFSETQRNKGNFPGRFSGRQFSNSRSEMNVSTLELGDSALYLCASSPSGGQETQYFGPGTRLLVL.

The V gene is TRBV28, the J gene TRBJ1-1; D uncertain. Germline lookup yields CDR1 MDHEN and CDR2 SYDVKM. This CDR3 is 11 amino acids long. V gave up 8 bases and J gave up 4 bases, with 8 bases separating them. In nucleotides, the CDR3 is TGTGCCAGCGACCGAGGCACTGAAGCTTTCTTT. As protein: CASDRGTEAFF.

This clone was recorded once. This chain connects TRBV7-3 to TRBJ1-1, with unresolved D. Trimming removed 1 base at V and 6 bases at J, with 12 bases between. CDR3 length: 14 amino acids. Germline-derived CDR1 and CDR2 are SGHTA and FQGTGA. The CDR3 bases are TGTGCCAGCAGCTTAAACGGCCTGAGCGCTGAAGCTTTCTTT. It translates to CASSLNGLSAEAFF.

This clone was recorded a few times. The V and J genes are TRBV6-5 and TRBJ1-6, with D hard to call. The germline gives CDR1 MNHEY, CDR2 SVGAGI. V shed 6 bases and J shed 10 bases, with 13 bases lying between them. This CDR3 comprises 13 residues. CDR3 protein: CASRDSAGSPLHF. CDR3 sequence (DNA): TGTGCCAGCAGGGACTCGGCGGGATCACCCCTCCACTTT.

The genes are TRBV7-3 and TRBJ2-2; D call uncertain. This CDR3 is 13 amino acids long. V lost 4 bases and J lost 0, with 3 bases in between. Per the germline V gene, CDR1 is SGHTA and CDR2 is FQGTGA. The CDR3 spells CASSSSNTGELFF. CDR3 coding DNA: TGTGCCAGCAGCTCCTCGAACACCGGGGAGCTGTTTTTT.

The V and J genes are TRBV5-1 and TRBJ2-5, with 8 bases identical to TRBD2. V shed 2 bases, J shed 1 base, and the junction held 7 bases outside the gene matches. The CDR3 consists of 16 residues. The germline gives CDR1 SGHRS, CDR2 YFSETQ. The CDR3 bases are TGCGCCAGCAGCTTAATGGCGGGGGGAGCCCAAGAGACCCAGTACTTC. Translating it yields CASSLMAGGAQETQYF.

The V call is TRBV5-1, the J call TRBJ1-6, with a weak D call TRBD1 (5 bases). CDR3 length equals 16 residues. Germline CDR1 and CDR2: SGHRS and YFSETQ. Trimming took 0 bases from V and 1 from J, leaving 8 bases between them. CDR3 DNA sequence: TGCGCCAGCAGCTTGGGGGACTCTTCCTATAATTCACCCCTCCACTTT. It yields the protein CASSLGDSSYNSPLHF.

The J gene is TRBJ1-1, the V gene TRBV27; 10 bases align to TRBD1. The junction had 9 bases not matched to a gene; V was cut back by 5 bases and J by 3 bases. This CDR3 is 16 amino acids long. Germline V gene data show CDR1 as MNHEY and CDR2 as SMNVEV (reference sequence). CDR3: CASSLRPTGGYTEAFF. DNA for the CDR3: TGTGCCAGCAGTCTACGGCCGACAGGGGGCTACACTGAAGCTTTCTTT.

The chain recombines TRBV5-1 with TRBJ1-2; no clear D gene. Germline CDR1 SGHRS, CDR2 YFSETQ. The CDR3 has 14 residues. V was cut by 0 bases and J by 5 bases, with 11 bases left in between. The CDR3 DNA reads TGCGCCAGCAGCTTGGGGCAGGTTACGTATGGCTACACCTTC. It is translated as CASSLGQVTYGYTF.

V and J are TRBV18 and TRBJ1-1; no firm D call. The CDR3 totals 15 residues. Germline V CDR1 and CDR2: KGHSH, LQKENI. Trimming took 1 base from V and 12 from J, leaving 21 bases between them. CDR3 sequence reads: CASSPLDIASYFTFF. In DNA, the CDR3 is TGTGCCAGCTCACCACTAGACATAGCGTCGTATTTTACTTTCTTT. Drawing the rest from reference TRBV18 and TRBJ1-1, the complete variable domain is NAGVMQNPRHLVRRRGQEARLRCSPMKGHSHVYWYRQLPEEGLKFMVYLQKENIIDESGMPKERFSAEFPKEGPSILRIQQVVRGDSAAYFCASSPLDIASYFTFFGQGTRLTVV.

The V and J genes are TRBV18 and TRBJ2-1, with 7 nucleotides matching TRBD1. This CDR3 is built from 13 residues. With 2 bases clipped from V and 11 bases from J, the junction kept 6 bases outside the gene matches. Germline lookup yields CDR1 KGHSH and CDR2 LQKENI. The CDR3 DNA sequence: TGTGCCAGCTCACCAAGAGACAGGGCGCAGCAGTTCTTC. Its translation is CASSPRDRAQQFF.

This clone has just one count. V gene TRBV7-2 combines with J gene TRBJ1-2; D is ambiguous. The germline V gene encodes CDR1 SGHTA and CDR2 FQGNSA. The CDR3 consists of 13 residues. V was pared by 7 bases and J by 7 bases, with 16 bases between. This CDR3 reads CASTIRPEAGYTF. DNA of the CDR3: TGTGCCAGCACCATACGGCCGGAGGCTGGCTACACCTTC.

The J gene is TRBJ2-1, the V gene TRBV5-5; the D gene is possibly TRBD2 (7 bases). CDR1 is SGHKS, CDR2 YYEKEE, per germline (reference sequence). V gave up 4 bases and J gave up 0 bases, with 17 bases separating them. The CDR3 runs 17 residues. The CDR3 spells CASSPGGLWSSYNEQFF. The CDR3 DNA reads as TGTGCCAGCAGCCCGGGGGGCCTGTGGAGCTCCTACAATGAGCAGTTCTTC.

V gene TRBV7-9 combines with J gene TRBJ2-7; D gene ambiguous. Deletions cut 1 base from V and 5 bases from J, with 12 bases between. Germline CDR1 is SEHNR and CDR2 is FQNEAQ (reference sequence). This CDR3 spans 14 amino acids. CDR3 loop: CASSLGAGTDEQYF. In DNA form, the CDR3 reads TGTGCCAGCAGCTTAGGGGCAGGTACCGACGAGCAGTACTTC.